This T cell receptor (beta chain) was documented in a study of T-cell reconstitution after alpha-beta-depleted transplantation in children (dated by TCRdb to 2016 to 2017). Broadly, across the study: Using TCR repertoire profiling, the study quantitatively followed how T-cell immune reconstitution unfolded in children after TCRalphabeta/CD19-depleted allogeneic hematopoietic cell transplantation. Overall results and qualifications from the work: In some patients, high TCRbeta diversity at day 60 was attributed to recipient T cells and intrathymic progenitors that had survived conditioning. Over the following months the frequencies of hyperexpanded clones went down, and after one year T-cell counts and TCRbeta diversity were mostly credited to newly produced T cells. The apparently early recovery of alphabetaT-cell counts about two months after transplant reportedly depended on only several hundred rapidly expanded clones that came from non-depleted graft cells.

Points on this clonotype: The clone's antigen remains unknown. The input lacks base qualities; no much larger clone sits a single base away.

This sample's treatment or condition label indicates: allogeneic hematopoietic cell transplantation with graft depleted of TCRalphabeta T cells and CD19 B cells. The children who served as transplant recipients had been given grafts of TCRalphabeta/CD19-depleted allogeneic hematopoietic cells. The library came from PCR. Sequenced on an Illumina HiSeq 2500. To normalize quantification of the TCRbeta repertoire, the TCR libraries were built with molecular barcoding that relied on unique molecular identifiers. The raw public reads went through TCRdb reprocessing: fastp at Q25, MiXCR clone calling, in-frame beta chains kept. Duplicate CDR3 protein sequences are folded into a single record with the most common DNA and genes. The sample table lists around 700,000 distinct CDR3 sequences, under 15% of them with a count of one. The ten most abundant clones make up 0.65% to 0.9% of the sample. Inclusive of the bounding cysteine and phenylalanine, the CDR3 is 10 residues long. Left in the record is the CDR3 DNA by itself, 30 bases read in frame from the first base. The germline V gene (reference sequence) gives CDR1 as DFQATT and CDR2 as SNEGSKA. V loses 5 bases of germline sequence and J loses 7 bases, and the interval between the two ends is 5 bases.

The TCR was taken from a girl aged 2-10 years with congenital amegakaryocytic thrombocytopenia, due to receive a stem cell transplant. The rearrangement joined TRBV20-1 to TRBJ1-4, with the D gene uncertain. Source: PBMCs, taken before TCRalphabeta/CD19-depleted stem cell transplant. The CDR3 protein sequence reads: CSAGSEKLFF. The nucleotide sequence is given as TGCAGTGCTGGGAGTGAAAAACTGTTTTTT.